Listed below are T cell receptor beta chains from one sample, sequenced in a study of T cells and Merkel cell carcinoma outcomes. TCRdb's copy holds only in-frame clones and misses some; the assay was immunoSEQ multiplex PCR. This sample has about 9,200 clones; approximately 81% occur once, and the top ten carry about 2.2%. Sample: tumor tissue from Merkel cell carcinoma. The receptors derive from a human donor with Merkel cell carcinoma. CDR3s leave out the opening cysteine and the closing phenylalanine or tryptophan. The order of the fields is V gene, CDR3 length, J gene, CDR3 protein.

TRBV6-1,13,TRBJ2-3,ASSESGVWADTQY
TRBV4-2,14,TRBJ2-7,ASSQEMLAEGYEQY
TRBV5-5,11,TRBJ2-7,ASSPWLTDEQY
TRBV5-4,11,TRBJ2-5,ASRSGGQETQY
TRBV18,13,TRBJ1-1,ASSPGTGNATEAF
TRBV5-4,12,TRBJ2-5,ASTDGQEQETQY
TRBV7-8,10,TRBJ2-7,ASSLADYEQY
TRBV11-2,12,TRBJ2-7,ASSLDRGGYEQY
TRBV7-2,14,TRBJ2-5,ASSLWRGVGQETQY
TRBV11-2,11,TRBJ1-2,ASSLMLDYGYT
TRBV18,13,TRBJ1-1,ASSPSGQKNTEAF
TRBV9,12,TRBJ1-3,ASSVAITGNTIY
TRBV7-9,14,TRBJ1-2,ASSPGDGTTNYGYT
TRBV5-1,15,TRBJ1-2,ASSLEAWIGKNYGYT
TRBV28,12,TRBJ2-7,ATSPGGQAYEQY
TRBV4-2,14,TRBJ2-7,ASSQEVGQKTYEQY
TRBV5-1,13,TRBJ1-1,ASSAEGSWQTEAF
TRBV2,10,TRBJ2-7,ASSERGFEQY
TRBV13,13,TRBJ2-7,ASSLVAGGSYEQY
TRBV4-1,13,TRBJ2-3,ASRLLAGALDTQY
TRBV4-2,15,TRBJ1-4,ASSQDRFRGDNEKLF
TRBV28,11,TRBJ1-2,ASSWGSRYGYT
TRBV6-6,13,TRBJ2-7,ASSGGTGGKYEQY
TRBV27,13,TRBJ1-2,ASSLTVWSGYGYT
TRBV5-4,14,TRBJ2-1,ASSQKRQGARNEQF
TRBV20-1,9,TRBJ1-1,SAGGGTEAF
TRBV29-1,16,TRBJ1-4,SVPSRQGRGATNEKLF
TRBV5-4,12,TRBJ1-2,ASSLRQGLGGYT
TRBV27,12,TRBJ1-1,ASSLLKMNTEAF
TRBV6-5,12,TRBJ1-6,ASYTGGYNSPLH
TRBV5-4,11,TRBJ2-1,ASSLASGVAQF
TRBV5-1,16,TRBJ1-4,ASSRGGNPVGKNEKLF
TRBV5-1,13,TRBJ2-6,ASSLGGTGANVLT
TRBV18,13,TRBJ1-1,ASSPPDRGNTEAF
TRBV5-1,13,TRBJ2-7,ASSLVTGGTDEQY
TRBV18,14,TRBJ1-1,ASSRLRGDKRPEAF
TRBV29-1,10,TRBJ2-7,SVASPSGEQY
TRBV7-6,13,TRBJ2-3,ASSKVGASTDTQY
TRBV4-1,15,TRBJ2-3,ASSQPPGQVRTDTQY
TRBV9,12,TRBJ2-7,ASSVSGGEYEQY
TRBV20-1,8,TRBJ1-2,STFHYGYT
TRBV4-2,14,TRBJ2-1,ASSQDYRAGVGEQF
TRBV28,12,TRBJ2-3,ASSPPFRTDTQY
TRBV5-1,10,TRBJ2-5,ASSSTGETQY
TRBV7-2,12,TRBJ2-5,ASSLVWRWETQY
TRBV18,13,TRBJ2-3,ASSTTSGGTDTQY
TRBV25-1,12,TRBJ2-1,ASSESRGVDEQF
TRBV6-1,11,TRBJ1-1,ASSENGGTEAF
TRBV5-4,11,TRBJ1-2,ASSFGRAGGYT
TRBV15,18,TRBJ2-7,ATSRDRWTGGTPSSYEQY
TRBV12-5,11,TRBJ2-7,ASGFSGAQEQY
TRBV6-6,11,TRBJ2-3,ASSTRGTDTQY
TRBV7-9,10,TRBJ1-1,ASSLVVTEAF
TRBV5-1,11,TRBJ2-5,ASSLASEETQY
TRBV10-2,13,TRBJ2-7,ASSKSSGGRYEQY
TRBV7-9,11,TRBJ2-4,ASSLTGDNIQY